This T cell receptor (beta chain) is drawn from a study of T cells in Graves' hyperthyroidism and ophthalmopathy. About the research overall: It was at initial diagnosis, before any treatment, that peripheral blood was collected.

Using RNA transcripts as the source, TCR beta CDR3 regions were amplified. RT-PCR in the first round (using the HTBI primer set) targeted the TCR CDR3. TCRdb used MiXCR to reprocess the multiplex PCR reads, holding one entry per CDR3 protein. The data contain 500,000 to 750,000 distinct CDR3 sequences, 13% to 15% of them singletons. This clonotype was recorded many times. Its antigen remains unknown. General study results and limits: Most thyroid clonotypes expanded above 0.001 were also detected in blood. Stable hyperthyroidism was told apart from ophthalmopathy by a model built on 13 V-J features.

Germline V gives CDR1 KGHSH, CDR2 LQKENI. CDR3 length: 12 amino acids. Trimming shortened V by 2 bases and J by 6 bases, and 7 bases separated the two germline ends. The authors obtained PBMCs from over 7.5 ml of fresh peripheral blood. The TCR comes from a young woman with Graves' ophthalmopathy. The source material was blood. The genes are TRBV18 and TRBJ1-1; TRBD1 is a possible D gene (5 bases). The CDR3 DNA is TGTGCCAGCTCACCAGGGGCGGCTGAAGCTTTCTTT. Its protein product is CASSPGAAEAFF. Full variable domain (missing parts from reference TRBV18 and TRBJ1-1): NAGVMQNPRHLVRRRGQEARLRCSPMKGHSHVYWYRQLPEEGLKFMVYLQKENIIDESGMPKERFSAEFPKEGPSILRIQQVVRGDSAAYFCASSPGAAEAFFGQGTRLTVV.